This TCR beta chain was documented in a study of blood T cell repertoires in COVID-19. For the study at large: Spain, Italy and the United States supplied samples that represented acute and convalescent COVID-19. From T cells, B-cell-depleted T cells, or PBMCs came the material, which was cDNA or gDNA.

In the original workflow: Researchers report that nucleated cell counts were estimated from reference gene primer amplification. Assay: immunoSEQ multiplex PCR; the TCRdb copy retains only in-frame clones and omits some. That table supplies the V and J calls and clone size; D and trimming were determined from the DNA. The repertoire holds some 230,000 clones, with around 83% as singletons. The clonotype was recovered from a woman aged 45-60 years with acute or convalescent COVID-19. Sequenced: peripheral blood.

CDR3 protein: CASSSGTGGPSSQPQHF. The CDR3 bases are TGTGCCAGTAGTTCCGGGACAGGAGGGCCTTCAAGTCAGCCCCAGCATTTT. The chain uses TRBV19 and TRBJ1-5, with TRBD1 matching 8 bases. J gave up 6 bases and V 5 bases, and 15 bases lay outside the gene matches. Germline lookup yields CDR1 LNHDA and CDR2 SQIVND (reference sequence). The CDR3 has 17 amino acids.